This is a list of T cell receptor beta chains from one sample in a study of blood T cells in healthy people across ages. TCRdb processed the 5' RACE reads anew with MiXCR; each CDR3 protein has one entry. The repertoire holds about 780,000 distinct CDR3 sequences, with around 68% as singletons. The sequenced material came from blood. All receptors come from a man younger than 40 in good health. The CDR3 runs from the conserved cysteine through the conserved F or W. A D gene is named only where the DNA matches it firmly. Clone size is shown for a subset of rows, as once, few, many or a class of expanded clone.

j_call d_call v_call clone_size cdr3_nt cdr3_aa
TRBJ1-6 . TRBV4-2 . TGTGCCAGCAGCCAAGAGCCAAGTTCACCCCTCCACTTT CASSQEPSSPLHF
TRBJ2-2 TRBD1 TRBV6-5 . TGTGCCGCACAGGGGGCGCGGTACACCGGGGAGCTGTTTTTT CAAQGARYTGELFF
TRBJ1-2 . TRBV7-2 . TGTGCCAGCAACCCCGGAGGAAACTATGGCTACACCTTC CASNPGGNYGYTF
TRBJ2-7 TRBD1 TRBV10-3 . TGTGCCATCAGTGGCCGGGACAGCAGGTTCTACGAGCAGTACTTC CAISGRDSRFYEQYF
TRBJ2-7 . TRBV7-3 . TGTGCCAGCAGCGCAGGGGGGGTCAATGAGCAGTACTTC CASSAGGVNEQYF
TRBJ2-4 . TRBV25-1 few TGTGCCAGCAGTGAGGGGACCGCTAACAAAAACATTCAGTACTTC CASSEGTANKNIQYF
TRBJ2-5 . TRBV15 . TGTGCCACTAGCAGCACCGCCGCAGAGGGGCAGTACTTC CATSSTAAEGQYF
TRBJ2-2 TRBD1 TRBV5-1 . TGCGCCAGCAGCCCGGACAGGGCGAACACCGGGGAGCTGTTTTTT CASSPDRANTGELFF
TRBJ1-6 . TRBV6-5 . TGTGCCAGCAGCGGGCGTTTGGGTTCACCCCTCCACTTT CASSGRLGSPLHF
TRBJ2-7 . TRBV25-1 once TGTGCCAGCAGTGGGACCGGGAAGGTCTACGAGCAGTACTTC CASSGTGKVYEQYF
TRBJ2-5 TRBD1 TRBV5-1 few TGCGCCAGCAGCTTGGAAGGTGGGACAGGGGCCGAGACCCAGTACTTC CASSLEGGTGAETQYF
TRBJ2-5 TRBD2 TRBV20-1 few TGCAGTGCTAATAGCGGGGGGGAAGAGACCCAGTACTTC CSANSGGEETQYF
TRBJ1-6 TRBD1 TRBV11-2 few TGTGCCAGCAGCCGCCCGACAGGGGAGTCCTCACCCCTCCACTTT CASSRPTGESSPLHF
TRBJ2-1 . TRBV11-3 . TGTGCCAGCAGCGTAGCCGGATTTGAGCAGTTCTTC CASSVAGFEQFF
TRBJ1-5 . TRBV3-1 . TGTGCCAGCAGCCCTAGATCGGGAACTTATCAGCCCCAGCATTTT CASSPRSGTYQPQHF
TRBJ2-3 . TRBV20-1 . TGCAGTGTTGGGACTTCAGGAGATACGCAGTATTTT CSVGTSGDTQYF
TRBJ1-6 . TRBV20-1 few TGCAGTGCTAGGGATAGCGGGGGGAAAAGGCCCCTCCACTTT CSARDSGGKRPLHF
TRBJ2-3 . TRBV20-1 . TGCAGTGCTGAGAAGGGACGGGCAGATACGCAGTATTTT CSAEKGRADTQYF
TRBJ2-5 . TRBV9 few TGTGCCAGCAGCTCCGGGGCGGAGACCCAGTACTTC CASSSGAETQYF
TRBJ2-1 . TRBV4-1 . TGCGCCAGCAGCCAAGAACCCTCCTACAATGAGCAGTTCTTC CASSQEPSYNEQFF
TRBJ2-7 TRBD2 TRBV7-2 . TGTGCCAGCAGCCCTCTCCCCCAGCGGGGGAGCAAGCAGTACTTC CASSPLPQRGSKQYF
TRBJ2-3 . TRBV5-1 few TGCGCCAGCAGCTCGGTTCCCACAGATACGCAGTATTTT CASSSVPTDTQYF
TRBJ2-7 . TRBV6-1 . TGTGCCAGCAGTGGTATGGCAGCGCAGACCTCCTACGAGCAGTACTTC CASSGMAAQTSYEQYF
TRBJ2-7 . TRBV20-1 . TGCAGTGCGCCCACCGGGACCCTAATAACCGACGAGCAGTACTTC CSAPTGTLITDEQYF
TRBJ2-5 . TRBV20-1 once TGCAGTAGGACGGCAGAGACTGTCCTAGAGACCCAGTACTTC CSRTAETVLETQYF
TRBJ2-1 TRBD2 TRBV6-5 . TGTGCCAGCTTCGGCGAGCGGGGGACCTACAGGGAGCAGTTCTTC CASFGERGTYREQFF
TRBJ2-1 . TRBV12-3/TRBV12-4 . TGTGCCAGCAGTCTCTCGGAGGGAAATGGGCAGTTCTTC CASSLSEGNGQFF
TRBJ2-5 . TRBV20-1 few TGCAGTGCCCTACGTAGGTCACGGGGAGAGACCCAGTACTTC CSALRRSRGETQYF
TRBJ1-5 . TRBV5-4 . TGTGCCAGCAGCGAGGGGGATCAGCCCCAGCATTTT CASSEGDQPQHF
TRBJ2-7 . TRBV4-3 . TGCGCCAGCAGCCTTCCGTCTAGGAATTCCTACGAGCAGTACTTC CASSLPSRNSYEQYF
TRBJ2-1 . TRBV20-1 few TGCAGCGGTGGGGGGTCCTACAATGAGCAGTTCTTC CSGGGSYNEQFF
TRBJ2-1 TRBD2 TRBV6-2/TRBV6-3 . TGTGCCAGCGCCTTGCGGGGGGCCTTTTCGGCTGAGGAGTTCTTC CASALRGAFSAEEFF
TRBJ2-5 . TRBV7-9 . TGTGCCAGCAGCGCAGGGGATCCCCGGGGAGAGCAGTACTTC CASSAGDPRGEQYF
TRBJ2-5 TRBD1 TRBV24-1 few TGTGCCACCAGTGACCCCTCCGGGACAGGAGACCAAGAGACCCAGTACTTC CATSDPSGTGDQETQYF
TRBJ2-1 TRBD1 TRBV29-1 . TGCAGCGTTTCACCGGGACAGAGCTACAATGAGCAGTTCTTC CSVSPGQSYNEQFF
TRBJ2-7 TRBD2 TRBV9 . TGTGCCAGTAGCAAGGCGGGGGGCCAGACAGTCTACGAGCAGTACTTC CASSKAGGQTVYEQYF
TRBJ2-3 TRBD1 TRBV4-3 . TGCGCCAGCAGCCAACTAAGGACAGGGGGCTTTACAGATACGCAGTATTTT CASSQLRTGGFTDTQYF
TRBJ2-3 . TRBV9 . TGTGCCAGCAGCGTAGAAGGTGCAACAGATACGCAGTATTTT CASSVEGATDTQYF
TRBJ2-7 . TRBV6-2/TRBV6-3 . TGTGCCAGCAGTTACGGGGCTTCGCGGACATACGAGCAGTACTTC CASSYGASRTYEQYF
TRBJ2-7 . TRBV14 . TGTGCCAGCAGTTACGCCAGAGGGAACGAGCAGTACTTC CASSYARGNEQYF
TRBJ2-1 . TRBV4-3 few TGCGCCAGCAGCCAACAGAACAATGAGCAGTTCTTC CASSQQNNEQFF
TRBJ2-3 . TRBV4-1 . TGCGCCAGCAGCCAATCCGGTGGGGGTGGGGATACGCAGTATTTT CASSQSGGGGDTQYF
TRBJ1-4 . TRBV5-1 . TGCGCCAGCAGCCCCACGGACGAGGGGGGAAAACTGTTTTTT CASSPTDEGGKLFF
TRBJ2-7 TRBD2 TRBV7-2 . TGTGCCAGCAGCTCTCGGACTAGCGGGGGGCCCGCGCAGTACTTC CASSSRTSGGPAQYF
TRBJ2-5 TRBD2 TRBV12-3/TRBV12-4 . TGTGCCAGCGGATCGACTAGCGGGAGCCAAGAGACCCAGTACTTC CASGSTSGSQETQYF
TRBJ2-1 TRBD1 TRBV7-8 . TGTGCCAGCAGCCCAAGGACCGACAGGGACAATGAGCAGTTCTTC CASSPRTDRDNEQFF
TRBJ2-1 . TRBV6-5 . TGTGCCAGCAGAAACCCAGTCTCCAATGAGCAGTTCTTC CASRNPVSNEQFF